These 26 T cell receptor beta chains came from one sample sequenced in a study of cytomegalovirus exposure and HLA in healthy donors. A multiplex PCR was run with 60 Vbeta primers and 13 Jbeta primers. Assay: immunoSEQ multiplex PCR; the TCRdb copy retains only in-frame clones and omits some. The sample lists approximately 290,000 clones; approximately 80% were seen once. Source material: PBMCs. These receptors were obtained from a girl aged 2-15 years in good health and CMV-seronegative.

The chain recombines TRBV6-1 with TRBJ1-4; TRBD1 matches at 7 bases. Germline lookup yields CDR1 MNHNS and CDR2 SASEGT. This CDR3 is 14 amino acids long. The V gene end was trimmed by 3 bases and the J gene end by 5 bases; junction bases not matched to a gene: 3. CDR3 in amino acids: CASSDGTVNEKLFF. In DNA, the CDR3 is TGTGCCAGCAGTGACGGGACAGTGAATGAAAAACTGTTTTTT.

The gene calls are TRBV27 and TRBJ2-3, with 8 bases matching TRBD1. Per germline, CDR1 MNHEY and CDR2 SMNVEV (reference sequence). J gave up 3 bases and V 4 bases, and 6 bases lay outside the gene matches. This CDR3 is built from 15 residues. The CDR3 DNA reads TGTGCCAGCAGTTCAAGAGACAGGGGTACAGATACGCAGTATTTT. This translates into CASSSRDRGTDTQYF.

This clone was picked up a small number of times. This sequence joins TRBV10-3 and TRBJ1-1; D is unresolved. The CDR3 covers 17 residues. CDR1 ENHRY and CDR2 SYGVKD come from the germline V gene. With 6 bases removed from V and 1 base from J, the gap between germline ends came to 21 bases. CDR3 sequence: CAISQVVVRAKNTEAFF. The CDR3 bases are TGTGCCATCAGCCAAGTCGTGGTGCGGGCTAAGAACACTGAAGCTTTCTTT.

The rearrangement uses TRBV6-5 and TRBJ1-5; weak D call: TRBD1 (6 bases). The ends were cut back, 6 bases at V and 0 bases at J, with 12 bases in the middle. The CDR3 loop spans 15 amino acids. In germline, CDR1 is MNHEY, CDR2 SVGAGI. The CDR3 reads CASRTGQNSNQPQHF. Here the CDR3 DNA reads TGTGCCAGCAGGACTGGACAGAATAGCAATCAGCCCCAGCATTTT.

V and J are TRBV6-1 and TRBJ2-5; 7 nucleotides align to TRBD1. CDR1 and CDR2 from the germline V gene are MNHNS and SASEGT. CDR3 length: 16 amino acids. J gave up 2 bases and V 1 base, and 7 bases lay outside the gene matches. The CDR3 reads CASSEVVTQGQETQYF. DNA for the CDR3: TGTGCCAGCAGTGAAGTCGTAACACAGGGGCAAGAGACCCAGTACTTC.

The chain has TRBV29-1 and TRBJ2-7; unclear D gene. The germline V gene encodes CDR1 SQVTM and CDR2 ANQGSEA. The CDR3 sequence is 11 residues long. Deletions cut 4 bases from V and 2 bases from J, with 6 bases between. CDR3 protein: CSVVVPYEQYF. DNA of the CDR3: TGCAGCGTTGTCGTCCCCTACGAGCAGTACTTC.

This chain links TRBV7-3 with TRBJ1-2, with 10 bases identical to TRBD1. The length of the CDR3 is 15 residues. The trim removed 5 bases at V and 8 bases at J, leaving 11 bases unmatched. CDR1 and CDR2 (germline): SGHTA, FQGTGA. The DNA of the CDR3 is TGTGCCAGCAGCCCAGAGCCGGGACAGGGGCGCGGCTACACCTTC. This codes for CASSPEPGQGRGYTF.

The chain recombines TRBV2 with TRBJ1-2, with D possibly matching TRBD1 (5 bases). V lost 8 bases, J lost 2 bases, and 15 bases lay in between. This CDR3 comprises 14 residues. Germline V gives CDR1 SNHLY, CDR2 FYNNEI. CDR3 region: CASGGRGYNYGYTF. In DNA, the CDR3 is TGTGCCAGCGGAGGGAGGGGATACAACTATGGCTACACCTTC.

The genes are TRBV4-2 and TRBJ2-3, with 9 bases fitting TRBD2. The germline CDR1 and CDR2 sequences are LGHNA and YNFKEQ. The CDR3 extends over 17 amino acids. Trimming at V came to 0 bases and at J to 4 bases, leaving 8 bases not matched to a gene. The chain's CDR3 is CASSQESAGGPSDTQYF. Written as DNA, the CDR3 is TGTGCCAGCAGCCAAGAGTCGGCGGGGGGGCCGTCAGATACGCAGTATTTT.

The chain carries TRBV10-3 and TRBJ1-3, with TRBD1 matching over 7 bases. The V gene end was trimmed by 11 bases and the J gene end by 0 bases; junction bases not matched to a gene: 4. Germline CDR1 is ENHRY and CDR2 is SYGVKD. The CDR3 spans 13 residues. The CDR3 DNA reads as TGTGCCGCCAGGGGGATCTCTGGAAACACCATATATTTT. Residues: CAARGISGNTIYF.

The CDR3 loop reads CASRTTGDETSGPSTDTQYF. The CDR3 region has the DNA TGTGCCAGCAGAACGACGGGGGACGAGACTAGCGGACCTAGCACAGATACGCAGTATTTT. The chain couples TRBV2 to TRBJ2-3; 9 nucleotides align to TRBD2. J gave up 0 bases and V 6 bases, and 19 bases lay outside the gene matches. CDR3 length equals 20 residues. Germline CDR1 SNHLY, CDR2 FYNNEI.

The chain is built from TRBV5-4 and TRBJ2-7, with D tentatively TRBD2 (5 bases). The CDR3 extends over 14 amino acids. The V gene lost 1 base and the J gene lost 4 bases, with 12 bases spanning the gap. Germline lookup yields CDR1 SGHNT and CDR2 YYREEE (reference sequence). CDR3 sequence: CASSLNSQRYEQYF. The DNA for the CDR3 is TGTGCCAGCAGCTTGAACAGCCAGCGGTACGAGCAGTACTTC.

The chain joins TRBV15 to TRBJ2-1; D call uncertain. The V gene's germline CDR1 is LNHNV and CDR2 YYDKDF (reference sequence). V was pared by 0 bases and J by 6 bases, with 6 bases between. This CDR3 comprises 13 residues. The CDR3 loop is CATSRDLVNEQFF. The CDR3 DNA follows: TGTGCCACCAGCAGAGATCTCGTCAATGAGCAGTTCTTC. The full variable domain, in which reference TRBV15 and TRBJ2-1 provide the parts outside the CDR3, is DAMVIQNPRYQVTQFGKPVTLSCSQTLNHNVMYWYQQKSSQAPKLLFHYYDKDFNNEADTPDNFQSRRPNTSFCFLDIRSPGLGDTAMYLCATSRDLVNEQFFGPGTRLTVL.

The J gene is TRBJ1-4, the V gene TRBV28, with D uncertain. The germline CDR1 and CDR2 sequences are MDHEN and SYDVKM. The germline V and J ends were trimmed by 2 bases and 4 bases, with 8 bases remaining between them. CDR3 size: 14 residues. The CDR3 reads CASSLAGNNEKLFF. DNA for the CDR3: TGTGCCAGCAGTTTAGCGGGCAATAATGAAAAACTGTTTTTT. Full variable domain (outside the CDR3, taken from reference TRBV28 and TRBJ1-4): DVKVTQSSRYLVKRTGEKVFLECVQDMDHENMFWYRQDPGLGLRLIYFSYDVKMKEKGDIPEGYSVSREKKERFSLILESASTNQTSMYLCASSLAGNNEKLFFGSGTQLSVL.

The chain's CDR3 is CASSAGDRVNTEAFF. The CDR3 DNA reads TGTGCCAGCAGCGCCGGGGACAGGGTGAACACTGAAGCTTTCTTT. The rearrangement joins TRBV9 to TRBJ1-1; 9 nucleotides match TRBD1. CDR1 and CDR2 (germline): SGDLS, YYNGEE. The ends lost 3 bases at V and 0 bases at J; junction bases unmatched: 3. The CDR3 sequence is 15 residues long. Looking up the rest from reference TRBV9 and TRBJ1-1 gives the full variable domain: DSGVTQTPKHLITATGQRVTLRCSPRSGDLSVYWYQQSLDQGLQFLIQYYNGEERAKGNILERFSAQQFPDLHSELNLSSLELGDSALYFCASSAGDRVNTEAFFGQGTRLTVV.

CDR3 sequence: CASSVVGQGDNEQFF. The DNA of the CDR3 is TGTGCCAGCAGCGTAGTGGGACAGGGAGACAATGAGCAGTTCTTC. This sequence joins TRBV9 and TRBJ2-1; TRBD1 agrees at 9 bases. CDR3 size: 15 residues. V shed 0 bases and J 5 bases; nucleotides not matched to a gene: 3. From germline, CDR1 is SGDLS and CDR2 YYNGEE.

J is TRBJ1-1 and V is TRBV13; D is ambiguous. This CDR3 has 15 amino acids. Germline values: CDR1 PRHDT, CDR2 FYEKMQ (reference sequence). Trimming left V 5 bases short and J 8 bases short, with 21 bases between. CDR3 loop: CASSIFAVTHLEAFF. The CDR3 DNA sequence: TGTGCCAGCAGCATCTTCGCTGTGACACACCTAGAAGCTTTCTTT.

The chain carries TRBV9 and TRBJ2-3; TRBD2 agrees at 8 bases. Germline loops: CDR1 SGDLS, CDR2 YYNGEE. The CDR3 sequence is 17 residues long. Trimming cost V 4 bases and J 2 bases; bases outside gene matches: 12. This CDR3 reads CASSPHPGLEDTDTQYF. The CDR3, as DNA: TGTGCCAGCAGCCCACACCCGGGACTAGAGGACACAGATACGCAGTATTTT. The whole variable domain, filled in from reference TRBV9 and TRBJ2-3, reads DSGVTQTPKHLITATGQRVTLRCSPRSGDLSVYWYQQSLDQGLQFLIQYYNGEERAKGNILERFSAQQFPDLHSELNLSSLELGDSALYFCASSPHPGLEDTDTQYFGPGTRLTVL.

This chain links TRBV5-4 with TRBJ1-2; 10 bases match TRBD1. Germline V gene sequence: CDR1 SGHNT, CDR2 YYREEE (reference sequence). V gave up 0 bases and J gave up 8 bases; unmatched junction bases: 7. This CDR3 has 15 residues. DNA for the CDR3: TGTGCCAGCAGCTTGGGGGGACAGGGGAAGGAGGGCTACACCTTC. Encoded protein: CASSLGGQGKEGYTF.

The genes are TRBV5-4 and TRBJ1-2; D perhaps matches TRBD1 (5 bases). Germline loops: CDR1 SGHNT, CDR2 YYREEE (reference sequence). The CDR3 runs to 14 residues. V was trimmed by 0 bases and J by 4 bases, leaving 10 bases between them. CDR3 bases: TGTGCCAGCAGCTTGGGCAGGGTAACCTATGGCTACACCTTC. Residues: CASSLGRVTYGYTF.

This clone was found a few times. This chain uses TRBV28 with TRBJ2-6; 7 bases are a match to TRBD1. J lost 4 bases, V lost 0 bases, and 9 bases had no gene match. The CDR3 has 18 residues. From germline, CDR1 is MDHEN and CDR2 SYDVKM. CDR3 loop: CASSLWDRGRPGANVLTF. CDR3 coding DNA: TGTGCCAGCAGTTTATGGGATAGGGGGCGCCCCGGGGCCAACGTCCTGACTTTC. Full variable domain (outside the CDR3, taken from reference TRBV28 and TRBJ2-6): DVKVTQSSRYLVKRTGEKVFLECVQDMDHENMFWYRQDPGLGLRLIYFSYDVKMKEKGDIPEGYSVSREKKERFSLILESASTNQTSMYLCASSLWDRGRPGANVLTFGAGSRLTVL.

V usage is TRBV5-1 and J usage is TRBJ2-5, with D unresolved. The CDR3 has 14 amino acids. V was cut by 2 bases and J by 1 base, with 9 bases left in between. Germline assignment: CDR1 SGHRS and CDR2 YFSETQ. For the CDR3, the DNA is TGCGCCAGCAGCTTTTATAGTACCCAAGAGACCCAGTACTTC. Translating it yields CASSFYSTQETQYF.

This clone has a handful of counts. The CDR3 bases are TGTGCCAGCAGTGATCCGTGGCGCCGGGGGATGAACACTGAAGCTTTCTTT. Translating it yields CASSDPWRRGMNTEAFF. V and J are TRBV6-1 and TRBJ1-1; possible D gene TRBD1, 5 bases. The length of the CDR3 is 17 residues. Germline V CDR1 and CDR2: MNHNS, SASEGT. Trimming took 3 bases from V and 0 from J, leaving 17 bases between them.

The chain links TRBV19 to TRBJ2-5, with TRBD2 matching 8 bases. Germline assignment: CDR1 LNHDA and CDR2 SQIVND (reference sequence). With V trimmed by 5 bases and J by 1 base, 9 bases remained unmatched. This CDR3 contains 16 residues. CDR3 protein: CASSPRTSFPQETQYF. The CDR3 bases are TGTGCCAGTAGTCCTCGGACTAGCTTCCCCCAAGAGACCCAGTACTTC.

The gene calls are TRBV7-9 and TRBJ2-2; no clear D gene. Germline-derived CDR1 and CDR2 are SEHNR and FQNEAQ (reference sequence). The CDR3 runs 14 residues. Deletions cut 3 bases from V and 3 bases from J, with 8 bases between. CDR3 DNA: TGTGCCAGCAGCTTTTTTGGAGACACCGGGGAGCTGTTTTTT. Protein product: CASSFFGDTGELFF. Filled out from reference TRBV7-9 and TRBJ2-2, the complete variable domain reads DTGVSQNPRHKITKRGQNVTFRCDPISEHNRLYWYRQTLGQGPEFLTYFQNEAQLEKSRLLSDRFSAERPKGSFSTLEIQRTEQGDSAMYLCASSFFGDTGELFFGEGSRLTVL.

The chain uses TRBV9 and TRBJ1-2; 7 positions match TRBD1. CDR3 size: 15 residues. Germline V CDR1 and CDR2: SGDLS, YYNGEE. The trim removed 0 bases at V and 8 bases at J, leaving 10 bases unmatched. For the CDR3, the DNA is TGTGCCAGCAGCGTAGATTTCACGGCAGGGGGAGGCTACACCTTC. Protein: CASSVDFTAGGGYTF.